The present entry profiles one T cell receptor beta chain with its context. V lost 1 base to trimming and J lost 6 bases, with 4 bases between them. The CDR3 is 11 amino acids. The sample is drawn from a study of blood T cell repertoires in COVID-19. Across the study: T cells, B-cell-depleted T cells, or PBMCs supplied cDNA or gDNA.

The assay was immunoSEQ multiplex PCR, and TCRdb's table has in-frame clones only and misses some. The profile shows under 95,000 clones, 70% to 85% of them singletons. Sequenced sample: peripheral blood. The chain combines TRBV12-3 or TRBV12-4 with TRBJ2-7; D gene uncertain. The sequence was collected from a man aged 50-60 years with active or convalescent COVID-19. CDR3 coding DNA: TGTGCCAGCAGTTTAGTTCGCGAGCAGTACTTC. It codes for CASSLVREQYF.